The 19 T cell receptor beta chains below come from one sample, sequenced in a study of post-analysis software for immune sequencing data. Unique molecular identifiers featured in each of the TCR beta cDNA libraries. TCRdb re-called the PCR reads through MiXCR, storing one row per CDR3 protein. The sample lists about 570,000 distinct CDR3 sequences; 30% to 40% were seen once. What these receptors recognize is not known. General study results and limits: Controls had lower frequencies than patients of 4 or 5 TRBV segments, which included TRBV5-6, TRBV5-1 and TRBV20-1.

Sequencing was performed on blood. The receptor source for this set is a girl younger than 18 with multiple sclerosis.

This clonotype was found a few times. This chain connects TRBV20-1 to TRBJ1-2; no reliable D call. CDR1 DFQATT and CDR2 SNEGSKA come from the germline V gene (reference sequence). V lost 3 bases to trimming and J lost 4 bases, with 21 bases between them. CDR3 length: 16 amino acids. DNA of the CDR3: TGCAGTGCTAGTGAGTGGGTCTCCCTAGGCGGCTATGGCTACACCTTC. It translates to CSASEWVSLGGYGYTF.

This clonotype was seen a few times. The V gene is TRBV6-2 or TRBV6-3, the J gene TRBJ1-5; D call uncertain. This CDR3 comprises 14 residues. V shed 2 bases and J shed 5 bases, with 10 bases lying between them. Germline V gene lookup returns CDR1 MNHEY and CDR2 SVGEGT. CDR3 nucleotide sequence: TGTGCCAGCAGTTACGGTCCGTGGGATCAGCCCCAGCATTTT. Translated, it gives CASSYGPWDQPQHF.

This clonotype was detected only a few times. The chain combines TRBV10-3 with TRBJ2-3; D assignment may be TRBD1 or TRBD2 (6 bases each). With 3 bases removed from V and 2 bases from J, the gap between germline ends came to 15 bases. This CDR3 contains 16 residues. CDR1 ENHRY and CDR2 SYGVKD come from the germline V gene. CDR3 loop: CAISDPKGGITDTQYF. In nucleotides, the CDR3 is TGTGCCATCAGTGACCCGAAGGGGGGCATCACAGATACGCAGTATTTT.

This clonotype showed up just a few times. The V gene is TRBV9, the J gene TRBJ1-2, with 9 bases fitting TRBD1. V dropped 1 base and J dropped 4; count of bases not matched to a gene: 5. Germline CDR1 is SGDLS and CDR2 is YYNGEE. CDR3 length: 15 residues. The CDR3 loop reads CASSVQTGGAYGYTF. CDR3 in DNA: TGTGCCAGCAGCGTACAAACAGGGGGCGCCTATGGCTACACCTTC.

Comments on this clonotype: With a much larger clone just one base away, this may be a read error. The gene calls are TRBV29-1 and TRBJ1-2; D unclear. Trimming removed 4 bases from V and 4 bases from J, with 10 bases in between. The CDR3 sequence is 12 residues long. Germline values: CDR1 SQVTM, CDR2 ANQGSEA. The CDR3 protein is CSVGGKGYGYTF. As DNA, the CDR3 is TGCAGCGTTGGAGGGAAGGGCTATGGCTACACCTTC.

This clonotype was detected ten times or more. The CDR3 sequence: CSVEQSAYEQYF. The CDR3 region has the DNA TGCAGCGTTGAACAGTCCGCCTACGAGCAGTACTTC. This sequence joins TRBV29-1 and TRBJ2-7, with unresolved D. CDR3 length: 12 amino acids. V was shortened by 2 bases and J by 2 bases, with 7 bases between the two germline ends. CDR1 is SQVTM and CDR2 is ANQGSEA in the germline V gene.

This clonotype was observed many times. The chain is built from TRBV7-2 and TRBJ2-4; TRBD1 is a possible D gene (5 bases). V lost 0 bases and J lost 13, with 7 bases in between. Germline V gives CDR1 SGHTA, CDR2 FQGNSA. The CDR3 loop spans 11 amino acids. Here the CDR3 DNA reads TGTGCCAGCAGCTTAGCGGGGCCCCAGTACTTC. Translated: CASSLAGPQYF.

This clonotype has more than one count but fewer than ten. The gene calls are TRBV14 and TRBJ2-1; TRBD2 is a possible D gene (6 bases). The germline V gene has CDR1 SGHDN and CDR2 FVKESK. The CDR3 length is 12 residues. Trimming removed 6 bases at V and 6 bases at J, with 9 bases between. CDR3 coding DNA: TGTGCCAGCAGGCAGGGACTCAATGAGCAGTTCTTC. Its translation: CASRQGLNEQFF. The full variable domain, its missing parts supplied by reference TRBV14 and TRBJ2-1, is EAGVTQFPSHSVIEKGQTVTLRCDPISGHDNLYWYRRVMGKEIKFLLHFVKESKQDESGMPNNRFLAERTGGTYSTLKVQPAELEDSGVYFCASRQGLNEQFFGPGTRLTVL.

This clonotype was seen a few times. V is TRBV24-1 and J is TRBJ2-7; D possibly matches TRBD1 or TRBD2 (6 bases each). The assigned J gene may be wrong: the sequence end matches TRBJ2-5 better. The CDR3 loop spans 16 amino acids. Germline V gene sequence: CDR1 KGHDR, CDR2 SFDVKD. This CDR3 is CATSDFGQNRGETQYF. The CDR3 DNA sequence: TGTGCCACCAGTGATTTCGGACAGAACCGGGGGGAGACCCAGTACTTC.

This clonotype was observed a handful of times. The chain links TRBV10-1 to TRBJ2-5; D may correspond to TRBD1 or TRBD2 (6 bases each). Germline loops: CDR1 WNHNN, CDR2 SYGVQD (reference sequence). Trimming took off 7 bases at V and 5 bases at J, with 20 bases between the two ends. This CDR3 has 15 residues. This chain's CDR3 is CASIQGGSEYETQYF. CDR3 nucleotide sequence: TGCGCCAGCATCCAAGGGGGGTCCGAATACGAGACCCAGTACTTC.

This clonotype was seen only a few times. The rearrangement links TRBV20-1 to TRBJ2-3; no firm D call. V lost 5 bases and J lost 2, with 8 bases in between. CDR1 and CDR2 (germline): DFQATT, SNEGSKA (reference sequence). The CDR3 runs to 12 residues. The CDR3 protein is CSAPRATDTQYF. The DNA for the CDR3 is TGCAGTGCTCCAAGGGCCACAGATACGCAGTATTTT.

In this sample, this clonotype turned up a few times. V is TRBV15 and J is TRBJ2-3; D unresolved. This CDR3 spans 12 amino acids. Trimming shortened V by 1 base and J by 6 bases, and 5 bases separated the two germline ends. Germline V gene sequence: CDR1 LNHNV, CDR2 YYDKDF (reference sequence). The CDR3 DNA follows: TGTGCCACCAGCAGAGTCGGGGATACGCAGTATTTT. This translates into CATSRVGDTQYF.

V and J are TRBV7-2 and TRBJ1-2; D gene uncertain. Germline values: CDR1 SGHTA, CDR2 FQGNSA. Trimming pared 1 base from V and 8 bases from J, leaving 14 bases between. This CDR3 spans 14 amino acids. The CDR3 DNA is TGTGCCAGCAGCTTAGAGGCAGGTCTCAAGGGCTACACCTTC. Translation: CASSLEAGLKGYTF.

This clonotype was seen a few times. The chain is built from TRBV9 and TRBJ2-1; 8 nucleotides line up with TRBD2. The V segment lost 4 bases and the J segment 6 bases; nucleotides outside the gene matches: 12. Germline CDR1 is SGDLS and CDR2 is YYNGEE. The CDR3 length is 16 residues. CDR3 residues: CASSPPRTSIPNEQFF. CDR3 nucleotides: TGTGCCAGCAGCCCCCCCCGGACTAGCATCCCCAATGAGCAGTTCTTC.

The chain is built from TRBV5-1 and TRBJ1-2; the D gene is possibly TRBD1 (5 bases). Trimming shortened V by 0 bases and J by 4 bases, and 10 bases separated the two germline ends. Germline-derived CDR1 and CDR2 are SGHRS and YFSETQ. CDR3 length: 14 amino acids. The CDR3 sequence: CASSLEGVSYGYTF. DNA for the CDR3: TGCGCCAGCAGCTTGGAAGGGGTCTCCTATGGCTACACCTTC.

This chain links TRBV4-1 with TRBJ2-3; TRBD1 or TRBD2 may be the D gene (7 bases each). CDR1 MGHRA and CDR2 YSYEKL come from the germline V gene. CDR3 length: 14 residues. Trimming shortened V by 5 bases and J by 4 bases, and 13 bases separated the two germline ends. The CDR3 sequence is CASSAQGRADTQYF. DNA of the CDR3: TGCGCCAGCAGCGCACAGGGGAGGGCAGATACGCAGTATTTT.

This clonotype was counted at least ten times. The V gene is TRBV4-1, the J gene TRBJ2-7; D might be TRBD2 (5 bases). Germline-derived CDR1 and CDR2 are MGHRA and YSYEKL. The CDR3 length is 16 residues. The germline V and J ends were trimmed by 1 base and 1 base, with 14 bases remaining between them. The CDR3 region is CASSQGAGGGSYEQYF. The CDR3 DNA follows: TGCGCCAGCAGCCAAGGGGCAGGAGGCGGGTCCTACGAGCAGTACTTC.

This clonotype has more than one count but fewer than ten. The gene calls are TRBV10-2 and TRBJ2-3; 7 bases fit TRBD2. Germline V lookup: CDR1 WSHSY, CDR2 SAAADI. V trimming: 0 bases; J trimming: 14 bases; junction bases outside the gene matches: 2. The CDR3 sequence is 11 residues long. The CDR3 loop is CASSESGLRYF. CDR3 DNA: TGCGCCAGCAGTGAGTCGGGACTAAGGTATTTT.

The gene calls are TRBV27 and TRBJ2-3, with D possibly TRBD1 on 5 matching bases. CDR3 length: 16 residues. V lost 7 bases and J lost 5, with 22 bases in between. Germline V CDR1 and CDR2: MNHEY, SMNVEV (reference sequence). This chain's CDR3 is CASKTVGPSLLDTQYF. The DNA for the CDR3 is TGTGCCAGCAAAACGGTGGGGCCGTCCCTGTTAGATACGCAGTATTTT.